This T cell receptor beta chain appears in the sequencing data of a study of T-cell reconstitution after alpha-beta-depleted transplantation in children. This clonotype was detected ten times or more. CDR3 length: 16 amino acids. Germline V gene sequence: CDR1 SGHRS, CDR2 YFSETQ. Unmatched junction bases numbered 11, after V lost 0 bases and J lost 8 bases. Unique molecular identifiers were built into the TCRbeta library. Using its own MiXCR run on the PCR reads, TCRdb lists one record per CDR3 protein. The profile covers about 50,000 distinct CDR3 sequences, with 5.8% appearing a single time and around 31% taken by the ten largest.

Sequenced here: PBMCs, mostly from graft donor cells, sampled 60 days after TCRalphabeta/CD19-depleted stem cell transplant. The receptor was isolated from a female patient aged 2-9 years who had a stem cell transplant for aplastic anemia, so the T cells may come from the graft donor. V gene TRBV5-1 combines with J gene TRBJ2-1; 7 bases line up with TRBD2. The CDR3 here is CASSLGLAVPSDEQFF. For the CDR3, the DNA is TGCGCCAGCAGCTTGGGGCTAGCGGTGCCCAGCGATGAGCAGTTCTTC. The whole variable domain, remainder taken from reference TRBV5-1 and TRBJ2-1, is KAGVTQTPRYLIKTRGQQVTLSCSPISGHRSVSWYQQTPGQGLQFLFEYFSETQRNKGNFPGRFSGRQFSNSRSEMNVSTLELGDSALYLCASSLGLAVPSDEQFFGPGTRLTVL.